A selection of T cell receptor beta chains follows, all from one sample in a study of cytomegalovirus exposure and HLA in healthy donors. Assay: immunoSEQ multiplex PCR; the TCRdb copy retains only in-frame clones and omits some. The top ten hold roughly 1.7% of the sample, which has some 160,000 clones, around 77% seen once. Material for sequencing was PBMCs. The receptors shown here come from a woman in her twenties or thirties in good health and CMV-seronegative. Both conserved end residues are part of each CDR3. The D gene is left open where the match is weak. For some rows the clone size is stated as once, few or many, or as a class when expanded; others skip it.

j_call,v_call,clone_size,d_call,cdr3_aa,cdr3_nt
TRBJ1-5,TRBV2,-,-,CASSDRDGSNQPQHF,TGTGCCAGCAGTGACCGGGATGGGAGCAATCAGCCCCAGCATTTT
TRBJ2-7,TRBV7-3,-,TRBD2,CASSLGGEAYEQYF,TGTGCCAGCAGCTTGGGAGGGGAGGCCTACGAGCAGTACTTC
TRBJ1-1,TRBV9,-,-,CASSDGQTNTEAFF,TGTGCCAGCAGCGACGGACAGACGAACACTGAAGCTTTCTTT
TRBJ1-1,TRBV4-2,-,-,CASSRGTEAFF,TGTGCCAGCAGCCGAGGCACTGAAGCTTTCTTT
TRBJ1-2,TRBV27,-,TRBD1,CASRQGAGGYTF,TGTGCCAGCAGACAGGGGGCGGGTGGCTACACCTTC
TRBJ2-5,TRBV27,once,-,CASSLGVRGIAETQYF,TGTGCCAGCAGTTTAGGGGTTCGGGGGATCGCGGAGACCCAGTACTTC
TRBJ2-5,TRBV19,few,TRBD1,CASSTLTGGETQYF,TGTGCCAGTAGTACCCTGACAGGGGGAGAGACCCAGTACTTC
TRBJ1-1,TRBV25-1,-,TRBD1,CASSFSPGQGAEAFF,TGTGCCAGCAGTTTTTCCCCGGGACAGGGAGCTGAAGCTTTCTTT
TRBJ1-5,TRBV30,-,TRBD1,CAWSRGQGEQPQHF,TGTGCCTGGAGCCGGGGACAGGGGGAACAGCCCCAGCATTTT
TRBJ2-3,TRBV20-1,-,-,CSASISDTQYF,TGCAGTGCTAGTATATCGGATACGCAGTATTTT
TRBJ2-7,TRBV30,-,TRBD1,CAGQGGQGPQTYEQYF,TGTGCCGGCCAGGGAGGACAGGGTCCCCAAACCTACGAGCAGTACTTC
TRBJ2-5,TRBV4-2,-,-,CASSQGAGQETQYF,TGTGCCAGCAGCCAAGGGGCGGGCCAAGAGACCCAGTACTTC
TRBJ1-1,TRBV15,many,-,CATSRRTAKHLGTEAFF,TGTGCCACCAGCCGTAGGACAGCCAAACATTTGGGAACTGAAGCTTTCTTT
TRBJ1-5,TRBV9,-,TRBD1,CASSVAGQWNQPQHF,TGTGCCAGCAGCGTAGCGGGACAGTGGAATCAGCCCCAGCATTTT
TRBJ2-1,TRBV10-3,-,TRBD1,CAIQSNGQGWNEQFF,TGTGCCATCCAATCTAACGGACAGGGGTGGAATGAGCAGTTCTTC
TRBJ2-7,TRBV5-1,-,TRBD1,CASSLDRGPYEQYF,TGCGCCAGCAGCCTAGACAGGGGTCCTTACGAGCAGTACTTC
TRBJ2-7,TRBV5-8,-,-,CASSQLVYEQYF,TGTGCCAGCAGCCAACTAGTCTACGAGCAGTACTTC
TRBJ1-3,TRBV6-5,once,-,CASSSTRGAGNTIYF,TGTGCCAGCAGTTCTACGCGGGGGGCAGGAAACACCATATATTTT
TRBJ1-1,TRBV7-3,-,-,CASSLTLGGTEAFF,TGTGCCAGCAGCTTAACGTTAGGGGGCACTGAAGCTTTCTTT
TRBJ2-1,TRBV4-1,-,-,CASSQVLVASNEQFF,TGCGCCAGCAGCCAAGTCCTGGTAGCATCAAACGAGCAGTTCTTC
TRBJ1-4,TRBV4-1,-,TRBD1,CASSQEPGQGYEKLFF,TGCGCCAGCAGCCAAGAGCCGGGACAGGGTTATGAAAAACTGTTTTTT
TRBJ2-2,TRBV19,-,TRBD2,CASRRAGGNTGELFF,TGTGCCAGTAGGCGAGCGGGGGGGAACACCGGGGAGCTGTTTTTT
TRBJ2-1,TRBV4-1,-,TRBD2,CASSQPLAGGPGNEQFF,TGCGCCAGCAGCCAACCATTAGCGGGGGGGCCAGGCAATGAGCAGTTCTTC
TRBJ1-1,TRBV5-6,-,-,CASSGYYRDGAFF,TGTGCCAGCAGCGGATACTATCGAGATGGAGCTTTCTTT
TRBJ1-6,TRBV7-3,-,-,CASSYSPGEESPLHF,TGTGCCAGCAGCTACTCCCCGGGGGAAGAGTCACCCCTCCACTTT
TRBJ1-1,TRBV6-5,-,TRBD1,CASKRGTDRATEAFF,TGTGCCAGCAAGAGGGGGACCGACAGGGCCACTGAAGCTTTCTTT
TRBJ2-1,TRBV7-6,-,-,CASSSSGSQARGQFF,TGTGCCAGCAGCTCCTCAGGGTCGCAGGCAAGGGGGCAGTTCTTC
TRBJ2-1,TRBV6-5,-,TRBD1,CASSFDRGVIFEQFF,TGTGCCAGCAGTTTCGACAGGGGGGTGATTTTTGAGCAGTTCTTC
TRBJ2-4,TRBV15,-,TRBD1,CATSRGDSKNIQYF,TGTGCCACCAGCAGAGGGGACAGTAAAAACATTCAGTACTTC
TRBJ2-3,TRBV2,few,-,CASRRSTDTQYF,TGTGCCAGCAGGAGGAGCACAGATACGCAGTATTTT
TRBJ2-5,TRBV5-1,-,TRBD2,CASSSGLAGGDQETQYF,TGCGCCAGCAGCTCGGGACTAGCGGGGGGGGACCAAGAGACCCAGTACTTC
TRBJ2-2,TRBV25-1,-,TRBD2,CASSDQRGGPGELFF,TGTGCCAGCAGTGATCAGCGGGGGGGCCCCGGGGAGCTGTTTTTT
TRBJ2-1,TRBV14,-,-,CASSQRNEQFF,TGTGCCAGCAGCCAACGCAATGAGCAGTTCTTC
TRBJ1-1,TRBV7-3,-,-,CASSLGGPNTEAFF,TGTGCCAGCAGCTTAGGAGGCCCGAACACTGAAGCTTTCTTT
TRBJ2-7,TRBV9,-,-,CASSVDPGSAQYF,TGTGCCAGCAGCGTAGATCCGGGGTCGGCGCAGTACTTC
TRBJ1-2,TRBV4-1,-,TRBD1,CASSQVAGGGYTF,TGCGCCAGCAGCCAAGTGGCAGGGGGCGGCTACACCTTC
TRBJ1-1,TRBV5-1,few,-,CASSPKGSQERNTEAFF,TGCGCCAGCAGCCCCAAGGGGTCTCAAGAAAGGAACACTGAAGCTTTCTTT
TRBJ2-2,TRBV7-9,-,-,CASSSPLLEGDTGELFF,TGTGCCAGCAGCTCCCCTTTGCTCGAGGGGGACACCGGGGAGCTGTTTTTT
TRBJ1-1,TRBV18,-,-,CASSQQGNTEAFF,TGTGCCAGCTCTCAACAGGGGAACACTGAAGCTTTCTTT
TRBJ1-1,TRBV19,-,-,CASSIVWRGMNTEAFF,TGTGCCAGTAGTATTGTGTGGAGGGGTATGAACACTGAAGCTTTCTTT
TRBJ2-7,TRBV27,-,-,CASRDYPLDEQYF,TGTGCCAGCAGGGACTACCCCCTTGACGAGCAGTACTTC
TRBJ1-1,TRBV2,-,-,CASQGDGNTEAFF,TGTGCCAGCCAAGGGGATGGGAACACTGAAGCTTTCTTT
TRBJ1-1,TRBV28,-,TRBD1,CASSLPRTGNTEAFF,TGTGCCAGCAGTTTACCCCGGACAGGGAATACTGAAGCTTTCTTT
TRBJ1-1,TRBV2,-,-,CASSDGEGGTTEAFF,TGTGCCAGCAGTGATGGAGAGGGAGGAACAACTGAAGCTTTCTTT
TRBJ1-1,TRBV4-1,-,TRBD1,CASSTLQGSNTEAFF,TGCGCCAGCAGCACATTACAGGGGTCGAACACTGAAGCTTTCTTT
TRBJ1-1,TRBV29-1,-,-,CSVDLAGAEAFF,TGCAGCGTCGATCTAGCGGGGGCTGAAGCTTTCTTT
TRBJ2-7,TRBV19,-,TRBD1,CATRPWTGSYEQYF,TGTGCCACTAGACCGTGGACAGGGTCCTACGAGCAGTACTTC